One sample yielded the 7 T cell receptor beta chains listed below, sequenced in a study of CD8 T cells in Susac syndrome. RNA, at about 0.5 to 1 ug, was reverse transcribed with random hexamers. TCRdb reprocessed the immunoSEQ multiplex PCR reads with MiXCR, giving one entry per CDR3 protein. The table has roughly 160,000 distinct CDR3 sequences, 90% to 95% seen once; the top ten hold roughly 0.13%. The sequenced sample was CD4+ T cells from PBMCs. The receptor set was obtained from a human donor in good health.

This rearrangement joins TRBV27 to TRBJ1-6; the match to TRBD1 covers 9 bases. CDR1 and CDR2 from the germline V gene are MNHEY and SMNVEV (reference sequence). CDR3 size: 15 residues. V trimming: 2 bases; J trimming: 10 bases; junction bases outside the gene matches: 6. CDR3 DNA: TGTGCCAGCAGTTTAGAGGGACAGGGCGCATCACCCCTCCACTTT. Encoded protein: CASSLEGQGASPLHF.

The V call is TRBV6-2 or TRBV6-3, the J call TRBJ1-6; 8 bases align to TRBD1. V was clipped by 6 bases and J by 10 bases; unmatched bases: 2. Germline assignment: CDR1 MNHEY and CDR2 SVGEGT. The CDR3 length is 12 residues. CDR3 nucleotide sequence: TGTGCCAGCAGGACAGGGGACTCACCCCTCCACTTT. Residues: CASRTGDSPLHF.

The CDR3 here is CASSQLLAAQETQYF. The CDR3 DNA is TGTGCCAGCAGCCAGTTACTAGCGGCCCAAGAGACCCAGTACTTC. The V and J genes are TRBV14 and TRBJ2-5, with 8 bases identical to TRBD2. In germline, CDR1 is SGHDN, CDR2 FVKESK. The CDR3 totals 15 residues. The V and J ends lost 3 bases and 1 base, in that order; junction bases with no gene match: 4.

The chain links TRBV20-1 to TRBJ2-1; D is perhaps TRBD1 or TRBD2 (5 bases each). This CDR3 has 12 amino acids. Per germline, CDR1 DFQATT and CDR2 SNEGSKA (reference sequence). Between the trimmed V and J ends, which lost 6 bases and 4 bases, there was a span of 10 bases. CDR3 loop: CSAGTPYNEQFF. CDR3 in DNA: TGCAGTGCAGGGACGCCTTACAATGAGCAGTTCTTC.

This chain uses TRBV18 with TRBJ2-7; 7 bases fit TRBD1. Trimming cost V 8 bases and J 2 bases; bases outside gene matches: 6. The CDR3 has 13 residues. Germline values: CDR1 KGHSH, CDR2 LQKENI. The CDR3 DNA reads as TGTGCCAGCAGCCCAGGGACAGCCTACGAGCAGTACTTC. This codes for CASSPGTAYEQYF.

The V call is TRBV19, the J call TRBJ1-1, with D perhaps matching TRBD1 (5 bases). Germline V CDR1 and CDR2: LNHDA, SQIVND (reference sequence). This CDR3 is built from 13 residues. The ends were cut back, 7 bases at V and 5 bases at J, with 14 bases in the middle. The CDR3 sequence is CASMRRQGTEAFF. The CDR3, as DNA: TGTGCCAGTATGAGGAGGCAGGGAACTGAAGCTTTCTTT.

The chain couples TRBV12-3 or TRBV12-4 to TRBJ2-7, with TRBD1 matching 9 bases. This CDR3 contains 15 residues. V dropped 6 bases and J dropped 5; count of bases not matched to a gene: 11. The CDR3, as DNA: TGTGCCAGCAGCAGGACCGGGACAGGGACCAACGAGCAGTACTTC. This codes for CASSRTGTGTNEQYF.